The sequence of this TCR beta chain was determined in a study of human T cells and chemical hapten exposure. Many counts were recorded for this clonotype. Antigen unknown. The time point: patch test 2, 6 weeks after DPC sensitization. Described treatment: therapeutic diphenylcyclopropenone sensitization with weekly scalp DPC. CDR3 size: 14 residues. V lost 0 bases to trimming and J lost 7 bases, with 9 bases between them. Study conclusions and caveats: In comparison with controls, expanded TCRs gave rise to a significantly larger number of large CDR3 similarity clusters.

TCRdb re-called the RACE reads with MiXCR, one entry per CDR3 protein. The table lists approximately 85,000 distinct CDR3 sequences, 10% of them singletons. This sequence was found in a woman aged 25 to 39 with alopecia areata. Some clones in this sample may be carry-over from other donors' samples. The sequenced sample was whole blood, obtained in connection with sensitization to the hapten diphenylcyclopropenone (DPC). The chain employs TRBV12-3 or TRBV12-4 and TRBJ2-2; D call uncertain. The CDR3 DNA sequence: TGTGCCAGCAGTTTAGCGAGAATCGGCGGGGAGCTGTTTTTT. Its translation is CASSLARIGGELFF.